The 3 T cell receptor beta chains below all came from one sample that was sequenced in a study of blood T cell repertoires in COVID-19 (dated by TCRdb to the early 2020s). Library preparation used the immunoSEQ multiplex PCR assay. Drawn from immuneACCESS, this table holds only the in-frame rearrangements with V and J called that TCRdb kept. Clones are partly lost; checked studies trace under half to an unresolved V gene and leave the rest unexplained. This sample comprises 80,000 to 95,000 clones, about nine tenths of them detected only once. Of the sample, 3% to 4% is held by the ten largest clones. Source material: peripheral blood. The receptors here all came from a woman in her 70s with acute or convalescent COVID-19.

This chain joins TRBV9 and TRBJ1-6; 9 bases match TRBD1. Trimming took 3 bases from V and 8 from J; bases not matched to a gene: 6. CDR1 and CDR2 from the germline V gene are SGDLS and YYNGEE. This CDR3 has 15 amino acids. CDR3 sequence reads: CASSGGTGSDSPLHF. Here the CDR3 DNA reads TGTGCCAGCAGCGGGGGGACAGGGTCAGATTCACCCCTCCACTTT.

This clone came up a few times. The rearrangement joins TRBV6-5 to TRBJ2-1; 8 positions agree with TRBD2. The CDR3 covers 13 residues. V lost 6 bases, J lost 6 bases, and 4 bases stayed unmatched. Germline CDR1 and CDR2: MNHEY and SVGAGI. CDR3 DNA: TGTGCCAGCAGAACTAGCGGAACCAATGAGCAGTTCTTC. This encodes CASRTSGTNEQFF.

V and J are TRBV28 and TRBJ1-5; 10 nucleotides line up with TRBD1. V shed 6 bases and J 4 bases; nucleotides not matched to a gene: 6. There are 15 residues in the CDR3. Germline V gene lookup returns CDR1 MDHEN and CDR2 SYDVKM. CDR3 region: CASRLPGQGNQPQHF. The CDR3 region has the DNA TGTGCCAGCAGGTTACCGGGACAGGGGAATCAGCCCCAGCATTTT.